This is a list of T cell receptor beta chains from one sample in a study of Tregs in tolerant kidney transplant recipients. Profiled with immunoSEQ multiplex PCR; TCRdb holds only in-frame clones, not every one. Here the sample spans 75,000 to 100,000 clones, approximately 93% being singletons. The sample here was CD4+ T cells from blood (PBMCs), taken 12 months after the transplant. The source is a human patient who received a combined kidney and bone marrow transplant. T cells may partly derive from the graft donor. CDR3s include the opening cysteine and the closing phenylalanine or tryptophan. A D gene is named only where the DNA matches it firmly. Clone size, where shown, is once, few, many, or a class for clones that have expanded.

>TRBV29-1|TRBD1|TRBJ2-1|.
CSARTGENEQFF
TGCAGCGCTAGGACAGGGGAAAATGAGCAGTTCTTC
>TRBV10-3|.|TRBJ2-5|.
CAISEGSAETQYF
TGTGCCATCAGTGAGGGTAGCGCAGAGACCCAGTACTTC
>TRBV7-2|TRBD2|TRBJ2-7|.
CASSLAGGWYEQYF
TGTGCCAGCAGCTTAGCCGGGGGGTGGTACGAGCAGTACTTC
>TRBV4-1|.|TRBJ1-5|.
CASSQGSGGRMEQPQHF
TGCGCCAGCAGCCAGGGCTCGGGAGGGCGAATGGAGCAGCCCCAGCACTTT
>TRBV30|TRBD2|TRBJ2-3|once
CAWSVLSGGYSDTQYF
TGTGCCTGGAGTGTACTAAGCGGGGGGTATTCAGATACGCAGTATTTT
>TRBV6-1|.|TRBJ2-3|.
CASSERVNTDTQYF
TGTGCCAGCAGTGAACGGGTAAACACAGATACGCAGTATTTT
>TRBV7-2|.|TRBJ2-7|.
CASSLVSRSYEQYF
TGTGCCAGCAGCTTAGTGTCACGCTCCTACGAGCAGTACTTC
>TRBV5-1|.|TRBJ2-7|.
CASSLVPGRGREQYF
TGCGCCAGCAGCTTGGTTCCCGGCAGGGGCCGAGAGCAGTACTTC
>TRBV6-6|TRBD1|TRBJ1-5|once
CASSHRDSRYQPQHF
TGTGCCAGCAGCCACCGGGACAGTCGTTATCAGCCCCAGCATTTT
>TRBV11-2|.|TRBJ2-2|.
CASSHTFAGADTGELFF
TGTGCCAGCAGCCACACCTTTGCGGGGGCGGACACCGGGGAGCTGTTTTTT
>TRBV10-1|.|TRBJ1-5|.
CASRRANPTQPQHF
TGCGCCAGCAGGCGGGCAAATCCAACCCAGCCCCAGCATTTT
>TRBV5-1|TRBD1|TRBJ2-2|.
CASGRDRGLMSQPGELFF
TGCGCCAGCGGCCGGGACAGGGGGCTTATGTCCCAACCCGGGGAGCTGTTTTTT
>TRBV5-4|.|TRBJ2-1|few
CASSLDKPGYNEQFF
TGTGCCAGCAGCTTGGACAAACCAGGGTACAATGAGCAGTTCTTC
>TRBV9|.|TRBJ1-5|few
CASSRSSGGYQPQHF
TGTGCCAGCAGCCGGTCGAGCGGGGGGTATCAGCCCCAGCATTTT
>TRBV2|.|TRBJ2-1|.
CASSNMYSYNEQFF
TGTGCCAGCAGCAACATGTACTCCTACAATGAGCAGTTCTTC
>TRBV4-3|.|TRBJ2-5|few
CASSQRTLGGTQYF
TGCGCCAGCAGCCAAAGGACCTTGGGGGGGACCCAGTACTTC
>TRBV9|TRBD2|TRBJ2-3|.
CASSAARGGGTDTQYF
TGTGCCAGCAGCGCCGCGCGGGGCGGGGGGACAGATACGCAGTATTTT
>TRBV2|TRBD1|TRBJ2-7|.
CASTRTGYIGQYF
TGTGCCAGCACCAGGACAGGGTACATAGGGCAGTACTTC
>TRBV4-1|TRBD2|TRBJ2-1|.
CASSQGPQRGLFDEQFF
TGCGCCAGCAGTCAAGGTCCCCAGCGGGGTTTGTTCGATGAGCAGTTCTTC
>TRBV5-4|TRBD2|TRBJ2-7|.
CASSHGGTTYEQYF
TGTGCCAGCAGCCACGGTGGGACTACCTACGAGCAGTACTTC
>TRBV19|TRBD1|TRBJ2-1|.
CASSIVSRGLLEQFF
TGTGCCAGTAGTATAGTTTCGAGGGGGCTCTTGGAGCAGTTCTTC